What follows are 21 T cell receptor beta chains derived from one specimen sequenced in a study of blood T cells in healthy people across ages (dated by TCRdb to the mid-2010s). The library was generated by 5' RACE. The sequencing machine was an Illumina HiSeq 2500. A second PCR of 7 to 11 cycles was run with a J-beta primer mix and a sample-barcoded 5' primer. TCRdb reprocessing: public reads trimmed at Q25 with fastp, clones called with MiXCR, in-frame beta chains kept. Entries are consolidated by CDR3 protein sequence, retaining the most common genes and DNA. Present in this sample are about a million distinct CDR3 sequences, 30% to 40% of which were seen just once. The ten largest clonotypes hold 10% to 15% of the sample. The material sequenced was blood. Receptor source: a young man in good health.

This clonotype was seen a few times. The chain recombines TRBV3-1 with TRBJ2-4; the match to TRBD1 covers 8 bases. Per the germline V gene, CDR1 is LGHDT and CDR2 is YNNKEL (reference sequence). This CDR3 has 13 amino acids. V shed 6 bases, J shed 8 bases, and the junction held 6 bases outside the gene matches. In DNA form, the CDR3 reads TGTGCCAGCAGGGACAGGGTTATTGACATTCAGTACTTC. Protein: CASRDRVIDIQYF. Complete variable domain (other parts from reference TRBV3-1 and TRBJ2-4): DTAVSQTPKYLVTQMGNDKSIKCEQNLGHDTMYWYKQDSKKFLKIMFSYNNKELIINETVPNRFSPKSPDKAHLNLHINSLELGDSAVYFCASRDRVIDIQYFGAGTRLSVL.

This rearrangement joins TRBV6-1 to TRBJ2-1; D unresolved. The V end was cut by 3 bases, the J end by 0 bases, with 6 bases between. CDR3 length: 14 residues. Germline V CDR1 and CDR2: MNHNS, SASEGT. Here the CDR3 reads CASSDLDSYNEQFF. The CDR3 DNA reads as TGTGCCAGCAGTGACCTAGACTCCTACAATGAGCAGTTCTTC.

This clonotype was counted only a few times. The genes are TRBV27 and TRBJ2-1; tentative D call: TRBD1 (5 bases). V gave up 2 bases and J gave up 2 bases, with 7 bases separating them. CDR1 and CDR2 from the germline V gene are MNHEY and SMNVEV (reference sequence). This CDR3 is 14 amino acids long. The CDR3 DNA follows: TGTGCCAGCAGTTTACAGGACACCTACAATGAGCAGTTCTTC. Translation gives CASSLQDTYNEQFF.

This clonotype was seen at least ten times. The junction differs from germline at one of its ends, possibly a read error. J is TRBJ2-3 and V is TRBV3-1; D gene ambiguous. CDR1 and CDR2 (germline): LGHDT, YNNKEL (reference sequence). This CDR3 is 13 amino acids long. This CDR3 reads CASSQSNTDTQYF. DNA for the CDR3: TGCGCCAGCAGCCAATCGAATACAGATACGCAGTATTTT.

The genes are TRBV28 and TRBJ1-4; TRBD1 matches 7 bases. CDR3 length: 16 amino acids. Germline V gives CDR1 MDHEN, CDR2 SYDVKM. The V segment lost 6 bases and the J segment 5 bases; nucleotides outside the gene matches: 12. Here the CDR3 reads CASSKTGPVSNEKLFF. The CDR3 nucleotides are TGTGCCAGCAGCAAGACAGGGCCAGTTTCCAATGAAAAACTGTTTTTT.

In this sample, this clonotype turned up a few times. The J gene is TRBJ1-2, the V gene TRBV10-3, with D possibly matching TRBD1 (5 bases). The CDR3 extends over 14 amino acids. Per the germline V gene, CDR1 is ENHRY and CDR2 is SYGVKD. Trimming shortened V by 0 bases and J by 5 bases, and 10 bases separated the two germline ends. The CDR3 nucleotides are TGTGCCATCAGTGAGTCGACGACAGTTTATGGCTACACCTTC. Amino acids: CAISESTTVYGYTF.

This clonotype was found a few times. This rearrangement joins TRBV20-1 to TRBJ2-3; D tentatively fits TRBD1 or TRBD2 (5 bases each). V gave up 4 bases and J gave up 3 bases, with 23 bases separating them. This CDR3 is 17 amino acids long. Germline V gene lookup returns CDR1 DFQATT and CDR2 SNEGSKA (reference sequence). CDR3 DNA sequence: TGCAGTGCTACTACGGGTAGCGCTGTAAGGGGAACAGATACGCAGTATTTT. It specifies CSATTGSAVRGTDTQYF.

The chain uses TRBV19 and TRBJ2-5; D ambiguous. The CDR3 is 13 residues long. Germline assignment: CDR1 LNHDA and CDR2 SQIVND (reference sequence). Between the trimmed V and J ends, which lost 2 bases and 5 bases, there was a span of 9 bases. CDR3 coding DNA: TGTGCCAGTAGTATATTTCTGGGTGAGACCCAGTACTTC. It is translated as CASSIFLGETQYF. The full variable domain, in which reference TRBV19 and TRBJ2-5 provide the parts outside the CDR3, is DGGITQSPKYLFRKEGQNVTLSCEQNLNHDAMYWYRQDPGQGLRLIYYSQIVNDFQKGDIAEGYSVSREKKESFPLTVTSAQKNPTAFYLCASSIFLGETQYFGPGTRLLVL.

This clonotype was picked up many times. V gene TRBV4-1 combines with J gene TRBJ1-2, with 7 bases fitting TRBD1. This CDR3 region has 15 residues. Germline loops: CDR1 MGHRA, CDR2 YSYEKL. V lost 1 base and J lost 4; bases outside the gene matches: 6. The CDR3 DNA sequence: TGCGCCAGCAGCCAAGTAGGGACAGCCATCTATGGCTACACCTTC. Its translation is CASSQVGTAIYGYTF.

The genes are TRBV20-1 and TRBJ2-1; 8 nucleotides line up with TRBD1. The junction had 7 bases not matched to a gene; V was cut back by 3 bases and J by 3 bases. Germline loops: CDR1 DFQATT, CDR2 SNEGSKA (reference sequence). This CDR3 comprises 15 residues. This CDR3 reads CSASPGTGNYNEQFF. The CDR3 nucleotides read TGCAGTGCTAGCCCCGGGACAGGCAACTACAATGAGCAGTTCTTC.

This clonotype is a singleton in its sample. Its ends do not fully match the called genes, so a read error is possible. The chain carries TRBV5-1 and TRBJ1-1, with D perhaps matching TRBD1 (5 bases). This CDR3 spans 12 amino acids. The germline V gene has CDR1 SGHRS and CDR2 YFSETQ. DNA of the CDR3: TGCGCCAGCAGCTGGGGGAACGCTGAAGCTTTCTTT. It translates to CASSWGNAEAFF.

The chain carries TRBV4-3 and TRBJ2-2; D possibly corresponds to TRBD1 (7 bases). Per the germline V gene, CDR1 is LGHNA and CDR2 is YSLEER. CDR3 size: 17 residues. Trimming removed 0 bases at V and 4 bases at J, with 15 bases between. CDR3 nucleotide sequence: TGCGCCAGCAGCCAAGAACAGTACAGGGGAGGCACCGGGGAGCTGTTTTTT. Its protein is CASSQEQYRGGTGELFF.

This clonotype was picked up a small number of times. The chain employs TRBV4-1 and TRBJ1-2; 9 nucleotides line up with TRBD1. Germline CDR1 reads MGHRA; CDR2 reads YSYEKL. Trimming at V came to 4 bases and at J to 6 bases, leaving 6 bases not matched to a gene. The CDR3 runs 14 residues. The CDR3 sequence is CASSPLGQGDGYTF. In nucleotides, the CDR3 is TGCGCCAGCAGCCCCCTGGGACAGGGTGATGGCTACACCTTC.

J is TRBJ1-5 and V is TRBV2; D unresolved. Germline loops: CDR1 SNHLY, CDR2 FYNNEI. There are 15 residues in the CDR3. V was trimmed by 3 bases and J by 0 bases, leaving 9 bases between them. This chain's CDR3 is CASSEADYSNQPQHF. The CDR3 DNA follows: TGTGCCAGCAGTGAGGCAGACTATAGCAATCAGCCCCAGCATTTT.

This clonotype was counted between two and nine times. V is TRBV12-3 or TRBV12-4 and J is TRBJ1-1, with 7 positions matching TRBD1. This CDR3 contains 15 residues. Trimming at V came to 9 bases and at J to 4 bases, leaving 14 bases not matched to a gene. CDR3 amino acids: CASSDQDRAGTEAFF. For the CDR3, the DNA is TGTGCCAGTAGTGACCAAGACAGGGCAGGCACTGAAGCTTTCTTT.

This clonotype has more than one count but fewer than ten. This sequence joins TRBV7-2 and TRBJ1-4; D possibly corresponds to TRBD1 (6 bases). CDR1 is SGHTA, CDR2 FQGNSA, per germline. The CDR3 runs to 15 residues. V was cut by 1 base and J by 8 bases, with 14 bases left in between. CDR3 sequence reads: CASSLVGGDREKLFF. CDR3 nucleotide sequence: TGTGCCAGCAGCTTAGTAGGGGGTGATAGAGAAAAACTGTTTTTT.

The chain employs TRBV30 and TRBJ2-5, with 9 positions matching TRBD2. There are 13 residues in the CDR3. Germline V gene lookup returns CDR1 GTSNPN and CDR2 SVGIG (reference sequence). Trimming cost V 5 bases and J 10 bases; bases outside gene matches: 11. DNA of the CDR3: TGTGCCTGGGTTCCGGGACTAGCCCGGGACCAGTACTTC. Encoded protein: CAWVPGLARDQYF.

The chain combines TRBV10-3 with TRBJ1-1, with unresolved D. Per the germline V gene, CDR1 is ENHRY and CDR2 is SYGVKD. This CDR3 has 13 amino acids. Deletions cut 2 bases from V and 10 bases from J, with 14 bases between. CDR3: CAISEEEGLGAFF. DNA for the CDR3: TGTGCCATCAGTGAGGAGGAAGGCCTCGGAGCTTTCTTT.

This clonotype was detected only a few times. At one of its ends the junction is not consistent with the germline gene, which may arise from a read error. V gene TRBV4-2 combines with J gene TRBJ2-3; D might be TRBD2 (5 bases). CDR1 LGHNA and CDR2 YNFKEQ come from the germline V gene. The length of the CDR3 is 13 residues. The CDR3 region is CAGRLTPTDTQYF. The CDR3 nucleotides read TGTGCCGGCAGACTAACCCCCACAGATACGCAGTATTTT.

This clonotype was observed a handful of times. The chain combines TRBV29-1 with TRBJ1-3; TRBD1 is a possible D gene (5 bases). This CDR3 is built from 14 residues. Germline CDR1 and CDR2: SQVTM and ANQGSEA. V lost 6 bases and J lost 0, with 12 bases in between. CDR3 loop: CSVQGRFSGNTIYF. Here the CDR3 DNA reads TGCAGCGTGCAGGGACGGTTCTCTGGAAACACCATATATTTT.

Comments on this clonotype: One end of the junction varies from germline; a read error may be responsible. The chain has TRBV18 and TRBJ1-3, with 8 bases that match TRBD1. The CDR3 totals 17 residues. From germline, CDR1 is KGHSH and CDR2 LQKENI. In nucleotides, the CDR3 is TGTGCCAGCTCACCAGGACAGGGTCGAGACGCTGGAAACACTATATATTTT. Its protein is CASSPGQGRDAGNTIYF.